This TCR beta chain appears in the sequencing data of a study of blood T cell repertoires in COVID-19. Study-level information: T cells, B-cell-depleted T cells, or PBMCs supplied cDNA or gDNA.

Germline V CDR1 and CDR2: MNHEY, SVGAGI. This CDR3 is 13 amino acids long. V lost 8 bases and J lost 3, with 11 bases in between. Methods used by the authors: Scientists estimated how many nucleated cells there were by amplifying reference gene primers. Measured with immunoSEQ multiplex PCR; TCRdb has only the in-frame clones, and not every one. V and J calls and clone size are given by that table; D and trimming were obtained from the DNA. Altogether over 45,000 clones are present, approximately 92% being singletons, with the ten largest covering more than 40%. Seattle-derived patients entered the study during active infection and were followed longitudinally.

The receptor was derived from a woman aged 55-75 years with COVID-19, enrolled during active disease. Sequencing input: peripheral blood. The chain carries TRBV6-5 and TRBJ1-3; possible D gene TRBD1, 5 bases. The DNA for the CDR3 is TGTGCCAGCGGGGCGGTACATGGAAACACCATATATTTT. Its translation is CASGAVHGNTIYF.